This passage covers 13 T cell receptor beta chains from one sample sequenced in a study of radiotherapy plus CTLA-4 blockade in lung cancer. Profiling relied on immunoSEQ multiplex PCR, and the TCRdb table lists in-frame clones only, not all of them. The data hold 90,000 or so clones, with 83% observed a single time. Sample: peripheral blood, taken from a patient treated with radiotherapy plus ipilimumab. The receptor source for this set is a human donor with non-small cell lung cancer who had stable disease on radiotherapy plus ipilimumab.

This chain joins TRBV7-6 and TRBJ1-3; the D is unclear. There are 16 residues in the CDR3. With 0 bases removed from V and 0 bases from J, the gap between germline ends came to 9 bases. Looked up from germline, CDR1 is SGHVS and CDR2 is FNYEAQ. CDR3 in amino acids: CASSLASYGSGNTIYF. As DNA, the CDR3 is TGTGCCAGCAGCTTAGCCAGCTATGGCTCTGGAAACACCATATATTTT.

This clone was detected only once. V is TRBV9 and J is TRBJ1-1; TRBD1 aligns across 11 bases. The CDR3 sequence is 16 residues long. J was trimmed by 5 bases and V by 4 bases; bases with no gene match: 10. Germline V lookup: CDR1 SGDLS, CDR2 YYNGEE. DNA for the CDR3: TGTGCCAGCAGCCCGACGGGGACAGGGGGAGTAACTGAAGCTTTCTTT. It translates to CASSPTGTGGVTEAFF.

The V call is TRBV7-8, the J call TRBJ2-5; D remains unclear. V dropped 1 base and J dropped 5 bases, with 8 bases sitting between them. Per germline, CDR1 SGHVS and CDR2 FQNEAQ. CDR3 length: 13 residues. CDR3 in DNA: TGTGCCAGCAGCTTAGTCGGCTCCGAGACCCAGTACTTC. The encoded protein is CASSLVGSETQYF.

This chain links TRBV27 with TRBJ2-7; D unresolved. The V gene's germline CDR1 is MNHEY and CDR2 SMNVEV (reference sequence). The CDR3 sequence is 9 residues long. V was shortened by 8 bases and J by 6 bases, with 5 bases between the two germline ends. Here the CDR3 reads CASPPEQYF. As DNA, the CDR3 is TGTGCCAGCCCCCCCGAGCAGTACTTC.

CDR3: CASSLAGPNQPQHF. As DNA, the CDR3 is TGTGCCAGCAGCTTGGCAGGTCCCAATCAGCCCCAGCATTTT. The J gene is TRBJ1-5, the V gene TRBV7-9, with no clear D. Germline V gene sequence: CDR1 SEHNR, CDR2 FQNEAQ (reference sequence). Trimming left V 3 bases short and J 3 bases short, with 9 bases between. This CDR3 has 14 residues. Full variable domain (outside the CDR3, taken from reference TRBV7-9 and TRBJ1-5): DTGVSQNPRHKITKRGQNVTFRCDPISEHNRLYWYRQTLGQGPEFLTYFQNEAQLEKSRLLSDRFSAERPKGSFSTLEIQRTEQGDSAMYLCASSLAGPNQPQHFGDGTRLSIL.

The sample holds one count of this clone. This chain uses TRBV28 with TRBJ2-3; D gene unclear. The V and J ends lost 3 bases and 3 bases respectively, with 10 bases between them. Germline V gene sequence: CDR1 MDHEN, CDR2 SYDVKM. The CDR3 totals 14 residues. CDR3 protein: CASSFPDWTDTQYF. In nucleotides, the CDR3 is TGTGCCAGCAGTTTTCCTGACTGGACAGATACGCAGTATTTT.

The chain combines TRBV11-2 with TRBJ2-1, with D unresolved. The CDR3 is 18 residues long. The V gene lost 1 base and the J gene lost 2 bases, with 18 bases spanning the gap. The germline V gene has CDR1 SGHAT and CDR2 FQNNGV. CDR3 bases: TGTGCCAGCAGCTTAGGCCCCTCTAGGAAGTCACCCTACAATGAGCAGTTCTTC. Encoded protein: CASSLGPSRKSPYNEQFF.

V usage is TRBV30 and J usage is TRBJ2-1, with 7 bases that match TRBD1. The germline V gene encodes CDR1 GTSNPN and CDR2 SVGIG (reference sequence). The V gene end was trimmed by 2 bases and the J gene end by 7 bases; junction bases not matched to a gene: 8. This CDR3 region has 14 residues. The CDR3 region has the DNA TGTGCCTGGAGTCCCTCCTCGACAGGGAATGAGCAGTTCTTC. Translating it yields CAWSPSSTGNEQFF.

The V call is TRBV29-1, the J call TRBJ2-3; the D gene is possibly TRBD2 (5 bases). The CDR3 length is 15 residues. Germline CDR1 and CDR2: SQVTM and ANQGSEA. V was clipped by 0 bases and J by 5 bases, with 15 bases between them. The CDR3 region is CSVEDLREGGDTQYF. DNA for the CDR3: TGCAGCGTTGAAGATCTTCGGGAAGGAGGAGATACGCAGTATTTT.

The V gene is TRBV19, the J gene TRBJ1-2; no reliable D call. The germline gives CDR1 LNHDA, CDR2 SQIVND (reference sequence). The V end was cut by 5 bases, the J end by 5 bases, with 15 bases between. CDR3 length equals 14 residues. CDR3 bases: TGTGCCAGTAGTTCCGGCAGGATTGTTTATGGCTACACCTTC. The encoded protein is CASSSGRIVYGYTF.

V is TRBV28 and J is TRBJ1-4, with TRBD1 identical over 9 bases. CDR1 is MDHEN, CDR2 SYDVKM, per germline. J was trimmed by 3 bases and V by 6 bases; bases with no gene match: 11. The CDR3 totals 17 residues. In DNA form, the CDR3 reads TGTGCCAGCAGACTTTCCGGGACAGGGAGGTCTAATGAAAAACTGTTTTTT. Translating gives CASRLSGTGRSNEKLFF.

V gene TRBV5-1 combines with J gene TRBJ1-1; unclear D gene. The CDR3 runs 13 residues. V was cut by 5 bases and J by 0 bases, with 8 bases left in between. Germline V gene sequence: CDR1 SGHRS, CDR2 YFSETQ. CDR3 amino acids: CASRGRLNTEAFF. CDR3 coding DNA: TGCGCCAGCAGGGGCCGGCTGAACACTGAAGCTTTCTTT. The full variable domain, rest sourced from reference TRBV5-1 and TRBJ1-1, is KAGVTQTPRYLIKTRGQQVTLSCSPISGHRSVSWYQQTPGQGLQFLFEYFSETQRNKGNFPGRFSGRQFSNSRSEMNVSTLELGDSALYLCASRGRLNTEAFFGQGTRLTVV.

The chain is built from TRBV6-1 and TRBJ2-7; D tentatively reads TRBD1 or TRBD2 (5 bases each). CDR1 is MNHNS and CDR2 is SASEGT in the germline V gene. The CDR3 length is 15 residues. The ends were cut back, 7 bases at V and 1 base at J, with 17 bases in the middle. CDR3 sequence (DNA): TGTGCCAGCAAGGTGGCCGGGACGAGGTCCTACGAGCAGTACTTC. Translated, it gives CASKVAGTRSYEQYF.